This is a list of T cell receptor beta chains from one sample in a study of T cell repertoires in cytomegalovirus infection. Each CDR3 protein gets one entry after TCRdb re-called the reads with MiXCR. The repertoire holds 570,000 or so distinct CDR3 sequences, with 40% as singletons. Antigens for these TCRs are unknown. The sample in question was cultured PBMCs, obtained from culture after CMV antigen stimulation. These receptors were taken from a human donor in good health (CMV status not recorded). Some clones in this sample may be carry-over from other donors' samples. CDR3s include the opening cysteine and the closing phenylalanine or tryptophan.

V gene,CDR3 protein
TRBV20-1,CSAYRVNTEAFF
TRBV4-3,CASSQVSTRGNNYGYTF
TRBV11-2,CASSLIIWGDTEAFF
TRBV30,CAWSTTWTGQHF
TRBV4-3,CASSPGFQNEQFF
TRBV7-9,CASAGAAGQPQHF
TRBV6-5,CASSYDGTGYLDTQYF
TRBV7-2,CASRQAGETQYF
TRBV7-6,CASPDRGPVDTQYF
TRBV20-1,CSAREPGEIEAFF
TRBV28,CAIHNRVLDTGELFF
TRBV7-8,CASSSAPGYQPQHF
TRBV7-2,CASSLFKGNEQFF
TRBV7-6,CASSSMAPELSEAFF
TRBV20-1,CSARHLMGGGTYTGELFF
TRBV6-1,CASRRGYDQPQHF
TRBV12-3/TRBV12-4,CASSSPGPDIQYF
TRBV7-8,CASSPPGGPNEQYF
TRBV6-1,CASSVDLAGAVEQYF
TRBV6-5,CASSYEGVSSYEQYF
TRBV12-5,CASGLLTGASGYTF
TRBV7-8,CASRVESGNTIYF
TRBV7-6,CASSTRQGGFYNEQFF
TRBV20-1,CSARDYPQGPGELFF
TRBV5-6,CASSSQQRTFPNQPQHF
TRBV6-1,CASKRGDSGANVLTF
TRBV6-6,CASTELYTVNTEAFF
TRBV7-8,CASSPRGSGTQYF
TRBV7-9,CASSLPGKMGTGGLGTYNEQFF
TRBV12-3/TRBV12-4,CASSILAGGPGLTDTQYF
TRBV7-2,CASSLSGARHLDNSPLHF
TRBV7-2,CASSLHRDRYNSPLHF
TRBV7-9,CASSKGQTGRPQHF
TRBV7-2,CASSPHTGVDTEAFF
TRBV5-1,CATRGDSGEETQYF
TRBV7-2,CASSLVGWGTEAFF
TRBV7-2,CASSLADGPAKNIQYF
TRBV7-6,CASSLEGPSNEQFF
TRBV7-7,CASSLLTDMNTEAFF
TRBV2,CASSEDLSSGADTQYF
TRBV12-3/TRBV12-4,CASSLAPGQQETQYF
TRBV6-6,CAVWGNTDTQYF
TRBV6-6,CGGRGEGNYGYTF
TRBV5-8,CASSPVGTSGYNEQFF
TRBV6-2/TRBV6-3,CASLRTVRGTEAFF
TRBV15,CATSGDRGEKLFF
TRBV5-6,CASSLRVSSIPSPLHF
TRBV7-6,CASSLLAGPYLTYNEQFF
TRBV11-2,CASSLGVGSYGYTF
TRBV10-3,CAISEQGNYGYTF
TRBV2,CASRETVNEKLFF
TRBV27,CASGTGGSDTQYF
TRBV7-8,CASSLYRGIAGGGSSYNEQFF
TRBV11-2,CASSNLAGYNEQFF
TRBV7-6,CASSRLTGSGANVLTF
TRBV7-8,CVSSPGLAGITDTQYF
TRBV4-1,CASSQLRLGPTDTQYF
TRBV7-6,CASSSGQDYEQYF
TRBV7-2,CASSYGTAYGYTF
TRBV5-4,CASSARTDREYGYTF